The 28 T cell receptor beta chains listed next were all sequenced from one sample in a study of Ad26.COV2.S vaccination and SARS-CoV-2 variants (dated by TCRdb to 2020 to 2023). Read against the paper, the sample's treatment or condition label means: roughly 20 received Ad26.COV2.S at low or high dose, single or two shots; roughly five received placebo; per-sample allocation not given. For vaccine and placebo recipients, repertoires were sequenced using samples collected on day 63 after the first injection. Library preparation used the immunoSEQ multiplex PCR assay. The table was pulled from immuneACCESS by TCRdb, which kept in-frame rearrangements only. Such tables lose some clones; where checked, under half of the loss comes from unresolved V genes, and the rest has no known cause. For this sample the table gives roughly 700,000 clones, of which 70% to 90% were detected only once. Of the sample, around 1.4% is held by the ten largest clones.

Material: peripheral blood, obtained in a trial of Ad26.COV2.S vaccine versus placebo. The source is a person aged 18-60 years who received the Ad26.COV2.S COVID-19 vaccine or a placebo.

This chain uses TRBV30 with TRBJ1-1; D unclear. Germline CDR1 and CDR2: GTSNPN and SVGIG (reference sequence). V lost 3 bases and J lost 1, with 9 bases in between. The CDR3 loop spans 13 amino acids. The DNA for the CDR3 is TGTGCCTGGAGCCGGTCCAGGAACACTGAAGCTTTCTTT. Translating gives CAWSRSRNTEAFF.

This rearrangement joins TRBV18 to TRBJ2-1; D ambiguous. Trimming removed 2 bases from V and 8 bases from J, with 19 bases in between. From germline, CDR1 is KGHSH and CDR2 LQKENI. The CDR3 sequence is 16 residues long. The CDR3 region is CASSPGSEKIPYEQFF. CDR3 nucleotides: TGTGCCAGCTCACCAGGGTCTGAGAAAATACCATATGAGCAGTTCTTC.

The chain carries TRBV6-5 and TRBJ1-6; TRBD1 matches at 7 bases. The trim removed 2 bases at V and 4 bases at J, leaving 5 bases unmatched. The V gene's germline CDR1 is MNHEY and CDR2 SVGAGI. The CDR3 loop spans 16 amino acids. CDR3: CASSYGAGGYNSPLHF. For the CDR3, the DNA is TGTGCCAGCAGTTACGGGGCAGGGGGGTATAATTCACCCCTCCACTTT.

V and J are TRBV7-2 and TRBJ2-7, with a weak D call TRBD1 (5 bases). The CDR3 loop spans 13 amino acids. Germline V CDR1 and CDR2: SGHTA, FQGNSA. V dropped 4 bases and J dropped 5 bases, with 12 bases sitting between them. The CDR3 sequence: CASSWQGRDEQYF. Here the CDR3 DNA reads TGTGCCAGCAGCTGGCAGGGTCGAGACGAGCAGTACTTC.

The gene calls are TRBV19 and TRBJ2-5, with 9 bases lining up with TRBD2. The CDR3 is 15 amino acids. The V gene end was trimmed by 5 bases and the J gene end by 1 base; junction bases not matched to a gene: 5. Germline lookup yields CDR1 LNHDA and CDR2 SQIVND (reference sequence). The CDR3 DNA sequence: TGTGCCAGTAGTTCGGCGGGGGGGCCCCAAGAGACCCAGTACTTC. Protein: CASSSAGGPQETQYF.

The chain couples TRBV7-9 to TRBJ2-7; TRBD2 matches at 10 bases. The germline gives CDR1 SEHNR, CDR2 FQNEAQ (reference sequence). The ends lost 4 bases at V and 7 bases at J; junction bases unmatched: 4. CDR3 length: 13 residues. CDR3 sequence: CASSSGLAREQYF. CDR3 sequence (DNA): TGTGCCAGCAGCTCGGGACTAGCGAGGGAGCAGTACTTC.

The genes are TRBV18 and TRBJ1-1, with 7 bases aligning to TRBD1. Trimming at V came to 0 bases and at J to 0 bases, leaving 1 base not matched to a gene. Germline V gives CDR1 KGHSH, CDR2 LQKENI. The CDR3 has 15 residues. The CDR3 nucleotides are TGTGCCAGCTCACCACCCCAGGGGGTGAACACTGAAGCTTTCTTT. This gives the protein CASSPPQGVNTEAFF.

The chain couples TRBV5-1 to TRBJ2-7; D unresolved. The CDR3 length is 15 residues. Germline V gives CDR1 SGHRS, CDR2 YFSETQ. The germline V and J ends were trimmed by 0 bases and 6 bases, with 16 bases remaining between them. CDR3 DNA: TGCGCCAGCAGCTTGGACAGCGCCCCAACCTCCGAGCAGTACTTC. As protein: CASSLDSAPTSEQYF.

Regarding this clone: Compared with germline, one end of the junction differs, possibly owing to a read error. CDR3 protein: CASSQDLRNGKLFF. The CDR3 DNA follows: TGTGCCAGCAGTCAGGACCTTCGCAATGGAAAACTGTTTTTT. This chain links TRBV6-6 with TRBJ1-4; no reliable D call. The CDR3 is 14 amino acids. Germline-derived CDR1 and CDR2 are MNHNY and SVGAGI (reference sequence).

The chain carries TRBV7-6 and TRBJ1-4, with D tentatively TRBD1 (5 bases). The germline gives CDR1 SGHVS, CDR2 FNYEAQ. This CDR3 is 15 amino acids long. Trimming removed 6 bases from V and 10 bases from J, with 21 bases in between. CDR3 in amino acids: CASSTLGGIGGKLFF. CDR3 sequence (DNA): TGTGCCAGCAGTACCCTCGGGGGAATCGGGGGAAAACTGTTTTTT.

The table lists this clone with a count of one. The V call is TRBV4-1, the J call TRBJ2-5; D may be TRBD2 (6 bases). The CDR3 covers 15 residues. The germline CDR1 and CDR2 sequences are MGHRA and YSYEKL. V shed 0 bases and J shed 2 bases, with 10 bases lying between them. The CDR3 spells CASSQDPGRQETQYF. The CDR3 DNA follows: TGCGCCAGCAGCCAAGATCCGGGGAGGCAAGAGACCCAGTACTTC.

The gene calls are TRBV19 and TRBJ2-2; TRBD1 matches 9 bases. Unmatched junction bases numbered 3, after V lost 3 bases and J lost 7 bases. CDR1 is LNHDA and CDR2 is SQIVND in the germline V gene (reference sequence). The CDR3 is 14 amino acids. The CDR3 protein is CASSITGGGGELFF. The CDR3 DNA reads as TGTGCCAGTAGTATTACAGGGGGCGGCGGGGAGCTGTTTTTT.

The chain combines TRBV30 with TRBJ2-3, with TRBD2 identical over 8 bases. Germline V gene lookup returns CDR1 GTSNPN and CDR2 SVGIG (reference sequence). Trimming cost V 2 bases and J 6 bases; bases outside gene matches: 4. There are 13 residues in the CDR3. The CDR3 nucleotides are TGTGCCTGGAGTACGGGGGGGTTCGATACGCAGTATTTT. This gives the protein CAWSTGGFDTQYF.

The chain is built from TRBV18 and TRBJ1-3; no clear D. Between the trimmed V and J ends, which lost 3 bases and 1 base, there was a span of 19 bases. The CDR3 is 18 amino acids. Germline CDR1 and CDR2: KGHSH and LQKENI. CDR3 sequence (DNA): TGTGCCAGCTCACCGGTAACGGGTGAGAGTTCTTCTGGAAACACCATATATTTT. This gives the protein CASSPVTGESSSGNTIYF.

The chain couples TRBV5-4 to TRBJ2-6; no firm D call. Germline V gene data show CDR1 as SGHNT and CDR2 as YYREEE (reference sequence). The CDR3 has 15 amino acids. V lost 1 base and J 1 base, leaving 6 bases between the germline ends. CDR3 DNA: TGTGCCAGCAGCTTGCTGGAGTCTGGGGCCAACGTCCTGACTTTC. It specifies CASSLLESGANVLTF.

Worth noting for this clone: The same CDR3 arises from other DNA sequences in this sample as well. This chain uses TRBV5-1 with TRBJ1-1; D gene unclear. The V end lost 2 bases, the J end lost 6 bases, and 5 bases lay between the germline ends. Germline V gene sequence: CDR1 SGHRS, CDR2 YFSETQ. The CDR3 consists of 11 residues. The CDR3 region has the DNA TGCGCCAGCAGCTTAGACTCTGAAGCTTTCTTT. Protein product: CASSLDSEAFF.

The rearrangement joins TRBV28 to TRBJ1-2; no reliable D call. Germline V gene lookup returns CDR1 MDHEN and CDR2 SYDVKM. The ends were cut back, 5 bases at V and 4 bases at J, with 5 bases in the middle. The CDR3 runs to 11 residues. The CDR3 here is CASSRAYGYTF. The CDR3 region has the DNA TGTGCCAGCAGTCGAGCCTATGGCTACACCTTC.

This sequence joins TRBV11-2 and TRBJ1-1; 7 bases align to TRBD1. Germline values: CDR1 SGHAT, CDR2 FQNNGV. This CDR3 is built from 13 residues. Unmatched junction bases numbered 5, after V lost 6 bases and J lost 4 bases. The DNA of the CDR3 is TGTGCCAGCAGTCCGACAGGGTCCACTGAAGCTTTCTTT. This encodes CASSPTGSTEAFF.

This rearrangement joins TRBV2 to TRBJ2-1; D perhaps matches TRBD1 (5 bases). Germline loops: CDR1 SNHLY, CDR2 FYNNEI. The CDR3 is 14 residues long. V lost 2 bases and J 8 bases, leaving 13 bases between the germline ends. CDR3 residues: CASSELREVDEQFF. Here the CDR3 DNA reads TGTGCCAGCAGTGAACTCAGGGAAGTCGATGAGCAGTTCTTC.

The CDR3: CATSDLTSGSVGELFF. In DNA, the CDR3 is TGTGCCACCAGTGATTTGACTAGCGGGAGTGTCGGGGAGCTGTTTTTT. The chain joins TRBV24-1 to TRBJ2-2, with TRBD2 matching 11 bases. Germline lookup yields CDR1 KGHDR and CDR2 SFDVKD. V dropped 0 bases and J dropped 7; count of bases not matched to a gene: 3. CDR3 size: 16 residues.

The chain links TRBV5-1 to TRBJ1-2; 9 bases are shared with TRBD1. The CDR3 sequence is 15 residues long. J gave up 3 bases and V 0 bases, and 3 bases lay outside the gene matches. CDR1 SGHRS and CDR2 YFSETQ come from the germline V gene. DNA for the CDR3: TGCGCCAGCAGCTTGGACAGGGGGCTGGACTATGGCTACACCTTC. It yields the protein CASSLDRGLDYGYTF.

This CDR3 reads CSVELWGSVSYNEQFF. As DNA, the CDR3 is TGCAGCGTTGAACTATGGGGGAGCGTCTCCTACAATGAGCAGTTCTTC. The chain employs TRBV29-1 and TRBJ2-1; possibly TRBD1 or TRBD2 for D (5 bases each). The CDR3 covers 16 residues. Germline V gene lookup returns CDR1 SQVTM and CDR2 ANQGSEA. Trimming stripped 2 bases from V and 0 bases from J, with 14 bases between.

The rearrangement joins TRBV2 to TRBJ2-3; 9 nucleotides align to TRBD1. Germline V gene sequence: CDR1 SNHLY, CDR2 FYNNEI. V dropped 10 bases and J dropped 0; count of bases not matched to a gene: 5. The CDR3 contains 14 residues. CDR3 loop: CATRTGASTDTQYF. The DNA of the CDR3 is TGTGCCACCCGGACAGGGGCTAGCACAGATACGCAGTATTTT.

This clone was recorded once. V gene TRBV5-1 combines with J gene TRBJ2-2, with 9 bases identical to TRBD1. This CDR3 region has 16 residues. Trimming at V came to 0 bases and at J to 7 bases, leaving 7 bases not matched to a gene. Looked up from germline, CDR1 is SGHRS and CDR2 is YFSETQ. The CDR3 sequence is CASSLEGQGYGGELFF. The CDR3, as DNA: TGCGCCAGCAGCTTGGAGGGACAGGGATATGGCGGGGAGCTGTTTTTT.

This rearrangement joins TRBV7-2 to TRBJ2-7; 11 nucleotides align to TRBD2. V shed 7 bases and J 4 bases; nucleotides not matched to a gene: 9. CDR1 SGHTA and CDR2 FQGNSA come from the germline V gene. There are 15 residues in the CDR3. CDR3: CASTITSGGPYEQYF. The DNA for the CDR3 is TGTGCCAGCACCATTACTAGCGGGGGTCCTTACGAGCAGTACTTC.

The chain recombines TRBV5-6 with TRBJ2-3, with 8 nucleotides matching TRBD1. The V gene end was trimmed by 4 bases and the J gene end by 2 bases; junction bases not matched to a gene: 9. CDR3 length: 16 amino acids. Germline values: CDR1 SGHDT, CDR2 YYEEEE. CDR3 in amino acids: CASSTGTGEITDTQYF. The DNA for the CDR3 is TGTGCCAGCAGCACCGGGACAGGCGAAATCACAGATACGCAGTATTTT.

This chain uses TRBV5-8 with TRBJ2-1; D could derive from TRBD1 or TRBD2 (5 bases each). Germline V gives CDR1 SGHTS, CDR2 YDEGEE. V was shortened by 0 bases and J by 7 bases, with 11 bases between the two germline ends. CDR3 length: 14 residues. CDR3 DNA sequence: TGTGCCAGCAGCTTGGGGGGGTCAGGGAATGAGCAGTTCTTC. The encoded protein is CASSLGGSGNEQFF.

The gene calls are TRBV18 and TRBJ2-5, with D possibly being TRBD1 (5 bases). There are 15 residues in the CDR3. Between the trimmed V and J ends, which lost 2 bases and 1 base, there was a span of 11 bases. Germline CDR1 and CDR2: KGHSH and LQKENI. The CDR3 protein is CASSPLGQSQETQYF. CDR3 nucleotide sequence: TGTGCCAGCTCACCATTGGGGCAGTCCCAAGAGACCCAGTACTTC.